Shown below are 5 T cell receptor beta chains from a single sample sequenced in a study of HIV-infected patients and healthy controls. 500 ng RNA was reverse transcribed with alpha and beta constant-region primers. Each of the alpha and beta chains got its own library through chain-specific third strand synthesis with indices. TCRdb used MiXCR to reprocess the 5' RACE reads, holding one entry per CDR3 protein. The sample consists of 15,000 or so distinct CDR3 sequences, 9.4% of them appearing once. Whole blood was used without fractionation, so all unsorted peripheral T cells were included. The sequencing sample was made of blood. The receptors derive from an adult in good health.

This clonotype was recorded many times. The genes are TRBV29-1 and TRBJ2-5; D remains ambiguous. The germline V gene encodes CDR1 SQVTM and CDR2 ANQGSEA. The CDR3 is 10 residues long. V lost 4 bases to trimming and J lost 4 bases, with 4 bases between them. In DNA form, the CDR3 reads TGCAGCGTTGCTCTAGAGACCCAGTACTTC. Translation: CSVALETQYF.

The rearrangement links TRBV3-1 to TRBJ1-1; D unresolved. From germline, CDR1 is LGHDT and CDR2 YNNKEL (reference sequence). The CDR3 totals 15 residues. V shed 1 base and J shed 4 bases, with 13 bases lying between them. CDR3 region: CASSQVPGSSTEAFF. The CDR3 DNA sequence: TGTGCCAGCAGCCAAGTTCCGGGATCTAGCACTGAAGCTTTCTTT.

By sample fraction, this clonotype is medium-sized. The chain carries TRBV27 and TRBJ2-5; 10 nucleotides align to TRBD2. V lost 3 bases and J lost 0; bases outside the gene matches: 1. Germline values: CDR1 MNHEY, CDR2 SMNVEV (reference sequence). The CDR3 consists of 15 residues. In DNA, the CDR3 is TGTGCCAGCAGTTTCACTAGCGGGAACCAAGAGACCCAGTACTTC. It yields the protein CASSFTSGNQETQYF.

In this sample, this clonotype turned up many times. The chain combines TRBV6-5 with TRBJ1-3, with D tentatively TRBD1 (6 bases). Trimming took 0 bases from V and 4 from J, leaving 19 bases between them. CDR3 length: 18 amino acids. In germline, CDR1 is MNHEY, CDR2 SVGAGI. CDR3 loop: CASSYSRTAAAGGNTIYF. The CDR3 coding sequence is TGTGCCAGCAGTTACTCCAGGACAGCTGCCGCGGGGGGAAACACCATATATTTT.

This clonotype was observed many times. The V gene is TRBV6-6, the J gene TRBJ2-7; D might be TRBD1 (6 bases). Between the trimmed V and J ends, which lost 5 bases and 6 bases, there was a span of 11 bases. Germline V lookup: CDR1 MNHNY, CDR2 SVGAGI (reference sequence). This CDR3 spans 12 amino acids. The CDR3 region is CASSQDRFEQYV. DNA for the CDR3: TGTGCCAGCAGTCAAGACAGGTTCGAGCAGTACGTC.